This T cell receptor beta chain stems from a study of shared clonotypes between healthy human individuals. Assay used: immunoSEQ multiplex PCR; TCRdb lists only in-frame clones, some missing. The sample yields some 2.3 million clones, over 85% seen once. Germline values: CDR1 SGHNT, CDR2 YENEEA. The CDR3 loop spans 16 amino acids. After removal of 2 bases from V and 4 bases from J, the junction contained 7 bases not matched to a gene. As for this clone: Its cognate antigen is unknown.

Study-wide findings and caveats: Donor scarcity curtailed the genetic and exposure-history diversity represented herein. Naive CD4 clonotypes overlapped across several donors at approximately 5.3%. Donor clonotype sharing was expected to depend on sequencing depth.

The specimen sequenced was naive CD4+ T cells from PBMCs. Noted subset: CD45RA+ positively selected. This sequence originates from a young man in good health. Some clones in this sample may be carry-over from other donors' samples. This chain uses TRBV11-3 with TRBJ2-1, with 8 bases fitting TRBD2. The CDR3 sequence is CASSLPAGGPYNEQFF. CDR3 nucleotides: TGTGCCAGCAGCTTACCCGCGGGAGGACCATACAATGAGCAGTTCTTC.